A selection of T cell receptor beta chains follows, all from one sample in a study of shared clonotypes between healthy human individuals. Sequencing was performed with immunoSEQ multiplex PCR; in TCRdb, only in-frame clones are kept and a portion is missing. The sample contains around 1,100,000 clones, approximately 75% of which appear only once. Sequenced sample: memory CD4+ T cells from PBMCs. These receptors were obtained from a man aged 18 to 29 in good health. Some clones in this sample may be carry-over from other donors' samples. The CDR3 runs from the conserved cysteine through the conserved F or W. D genes are given only for firm matches. Size is stated for part of the rows, as once, few or many counts, or as a class when the clone is expanded.

J gene	CDR3 length	D gene	V gene	clone size	CDR3 protein	CDR3 DNA
TRBJ1-3	14	NA	TRBV25-1	NA	CASSAAQTGNTIYF	TGTGCCAGCAGTGCGGCACAGACTGGAAACACCATATATTTT
TRBJ1-1	13	TRBD1	TRBV9	NA	CASSLGQDNEAFF	TGTGCCAGCAGCTTAGGACAGGACAATGAAGCTTTCTTT
TRBJ2-5	14	NA	TRBV5-1	NA	CASSLIPVQETQYF	TGCGCCAGCAGCTTGATTCCGGTACAAGAGACCCAGTACTTC
TRBJ1-3	13	NA	TRBV6-5	NA	CASSYPGSNTIYF	TGTGCCAGCAGTTACCCAGGGAGCAACACCATATATTTT
TRBJ2-1	14	TRBD1	TRBV28	once	CASSPDRGRNEQFF	TGTGCCAGCAGCCCGGACAGGGGTCGGAATGAGCAGTTCTTC
TRBJ2-5	15	NA	TRBV7-3	NA	CASSQGAGTEETQYF	TGTGCCAGCAGCCAAGGGGCAGGGACCGAAGAGACCCAGTACTTC
TRBJ2-2	18	TRBD2	TRBV5-1	NA	CASSLVPSGSRLTGELFF	TGCGCCAGCAGCTTGGTGCCTAGCGGGAGCCGGCTCACCGGGGAGCTGTTTTTT
TRBJ2-7	13	NA	TRBV28	NA	CASSPRALYEQYF	TGTGCCAGCAGTCCCCGCGCTTTATACGAGCAGTACTTC
TRBJ2-5	13	TRBD2	TRBV5-1	NA	CASSQAGVETQYF	TGCGCCAGCAGCCAAGCGGGAGTAGAGACCCAGTACTTC
TRBJ2-5	13	NA	TRBV7-3	NA	CASSLARDETQYF	TGTGCCAGCAGCTTAGCTAGGGATGAGACCCAGTACTTC
TRBJ2-1	11	NA	TRBV19	NA	CASSTLAEQFF	TGTGCCAGTAGTACGCTAGCGGAGCAGTTCTTC
TRBJ2-7	14	TRBD1	TRBV5-4	NA	CASRAGQGVYEQYF	TGTGCCAGCAGAGCCGGACAGGGCGTCTACGAGCAGTACTTC
TRBJ2-6	15	NA	TRBV27	NA	CASSSLGYGANVLTF	TGTGCCAGCAGCTCCCTAGGGTATGGGGCCAACGTCCTGACTTTC
TRBJ2-7	18	TRBD1	TRBV6-1	NA	CASSERGQGLYSSYEQYF	TGTGCCAGCAGTGAAAGGGGGCAGGGGCTTTACAGCTCCTACGAGCAGTACTTC
TRBJ2-7	15	NA	TRBV28	NA	CASSPAGQGRSEQYF	TGTGCCAGCAGCCCTGCGGGGCAGGGAAGATCCGAGCAGTACTTC
TRBJ2-7	14	NA	TRBV6-1	many	CASMDGGISYEQYF	TGTGCCAGCATGGATGGAGGGATCTCCTACGAGCAGTACTTC
TRBJ2-5	14	TRBD2	TRBV7-9	NA	CASSPGLGAETQYF	TGTGCCAGCAGCCCAGGACTAGGGGCGGAGACCCAGTACTTC
TRBJ2-4	14	NA	TRBV5-4	NA	CASSLAAPGNIQYF	TGTGCCAGCAGCTTGGCCGCACCGGGAAACATTCAGTACTTC
TRBJ2-1	13	NA	TRBV6-1	NA	CASSEALWNEQFF	TGTGCCAGCAGTGAAGCTCTTTGGAATGAGCAGTTCTTC
TRBJ2-6	16	NA	TRBV27	NA	CASGTPRFSGANVLTF	TGTGCCAGCGGGACCCCGAGGTTCTCTGGGGCCAACGTCCTGACTTTC
TRBJ2-2	14	NA	TRBV7-7	NA	CASSPDRNTGELFF	TGTGCCAGCAGCCCGGACAGGAACACCGGGGAGCTGTTTTTT
TRBJ2-1	15	NA	TRBV5-1	NA	CASRRREASYNEQFF	TGCGCCAGCAGGAGGAGGGAGGCCTCCTACAATGAGCAGTTCTTC
TRBJ1-1	15	NA	TRBV7-3	many	CASSLTRQENTEAFF	TGTGCCAGCAGCTTAACCAGACAAGAGAACACTGAAGCTTTCTTT
TRBJ2-3	13	TRBD1	TRBV11-3	many	CASSLDFGTGVYF	TGTGCCAGCAGCTTAGATTTCGGGACAGGGGTATATTTT
TRBJ2-2	15	NA	TRBV19	NA	CASSAGQAATGELFF	TGTGCCAGTAGTGCGGGCCAGGCGGCCACCGGGGAGCTGTTTTTT
TRBJ1-5	17	NA	TRBV28	NA	CASSLPGTPRGNQPQHF	TGTGCCAGCAGTTTACCTGGGACACCCCGAGGCAATCAGCCCCAGCATTTT
TRBJ2-7	16	TRBD2	TRBV28	NA	CASSPLGLAGNYEQYF	TGTGCCAGCAGCCCCCTTGGACTAGCGGGAAACTACGAGCAGTACTTC
TRBJ2-2	15	NA	TRBV9	few	CASSTQSLNTGELFF	TGTGCCAGCAGCACACAATCTTTGAACACCGGGGAGCTGTTTTTT
TRBJ2-7	13	TRBD1	TRBV30	once	CAWSPGQNYEQYF	TGTGCCTGGAGTCCGGGACAGAACTACGAGCAGTACTTC
TRBJ2-7	16	NA	TRBV7-2	NA	CASSFSGGAPIYEQYF	TGTGCCAGCAGCTTTAGCGGCGGGGCCCCCATCTACGAGCAGTACTTC
TRBJ1-2	12	NA	TRBV7-2	NA	CASSLGLYGYTF	TGTGCCAGCAGTCTAGGGCTCTATGGCTACACCTTC
TRBJ2-2	15	TRBD1	TRBV15	once	CATRDRGRDTGELFF	TGTGCCACCAGGGACAGGGGGCGGGACACCGGGGAGCTGTTTTTT
TRBJ2-1	15	TRBD2	TRBV9	NA	CASSDSGRPYNEQFF	TGTGCCAGCAGCGATAGCGGGAGGCCCTACAATGAGCAGTTCTTC
TRBJ2-5	17	TRBD1	TRBV4-3	NA	CASSQTLAGQGEETQYF	TGCGCCAGCAGCCAGACCTTGGCCGGACAGGGGGAAGAGACCCAGTACTTC
TRBJ2-2	17	TRBD1	TRBV5-1	few	CASSLVPGTGGGGELFF	TGCGCCAGCAGCTTGGTTCCCGGGACAGGGGGCGGCGGGGAGCTGTTTTTT
TRBJ1-5	14	TRBD1	TRBV7-3	few	CASSSGQGGQPQHF	TGTGCCAGCAGCTCCGGACAGGGGGGCCAGCCCCAGCATTTT
TRBJ1-1	14	NA	TRBV7-2	NA	CASSVPGGSNEAFF	TGTGCCAGCAGCGTCCCCGGGGGGTCGAATGAAGCTTTCTTT
TRBJ1-1	15	NA	TRBV5-1	NA	CASSLDPSLNTEAFF	TGCGCCAGCAGCTTGGATCCCTCTCTGAACACTGAAGCTTTCTTT
TRBJ2-7	13	NA	TRBV25-1	NA	CASSAASSYEQYF	TGTGCCAGCAGTGCGGCCAGCTCCTACGAGCAGTACTTC
TRBJ1-2	15	NA	TRBV2	NA	CASSDEGSPNYGYTF	TGTGCCAGCAGTGACGAGGGCTCTCCTAACTATGGCTACACCTTC
TRBJ2-7	14	NA	TRBV27	once	CASSFPEGAYEQYF	TGTGCCAGCAGTTTCCCTGAGGGCGCCTACGAGCAGTACTTC
TRBJ2-3	16	TRBD2	TRBV5-1	NA	CASSLGGGRGADTQYF	TGCGCCAGCAGCCTTGGTGGCGGGAGAGGGGCAGATACGCAGTATTTT
TRBJ2-3	18	NA	TRBV7-6	NA	CASSRFSSGPLSTDTQYF	TGTGCCAGCAGCCGTTTCTCGAGCGGGCCGCTTAGCACAGATACGCAGTATTTT
TRBJ2-1	17	TRBD2	TRBV18	NA	CASSPRLLAGTRNEQFF	TGTGCCAGCTCACCAAGGCTACTAGCGGGAACTAGAAATGAGCAGTTCTTC
TRBJ2-2	18	NA	TRBV15	NA	CATSRDIRRGNLPGELFF	TGTGCCACCAGCAGAGATATACGCAGGGGAAACCTACCCGGGGAGCTGTTTTTT
TRBJ2-3	13	NA	TRBV5-1	NA	CASSLSSPDTQYF	TGCGCCAGCAGCTTGAGCTCCCCAGATACGCAGTATTTT
TRBJ1-2	13	NA	TRBV14	NA	CASSPGQGYGYTF	TGTGCCAGCAGCCCCGGGCAGGGATATGGCTACACCTTC
TRBJ1-5	18	NA	TRBV19	NA	CASSIKPLGGYSNQPQHF	TGTGCCAGTAGTATCAAACCCTTGGGTGGGTATAGCAATCAGCCCCAGCATTTT
TRBJ1-5	13	NA	TRBV7-2	once	CASSLNSYQPQHF	TGTGCCAGCAGCTTAAACAGTTATCAGCCCCAGCATTTT
TRBJ2-1	15	NA	TRBV5-1	NA	CASSLSWAGGNEQFF	TGCGCCAGCAGCTTGAGTTGGGCAGGCGGGAATGAGCAGTTCTTC